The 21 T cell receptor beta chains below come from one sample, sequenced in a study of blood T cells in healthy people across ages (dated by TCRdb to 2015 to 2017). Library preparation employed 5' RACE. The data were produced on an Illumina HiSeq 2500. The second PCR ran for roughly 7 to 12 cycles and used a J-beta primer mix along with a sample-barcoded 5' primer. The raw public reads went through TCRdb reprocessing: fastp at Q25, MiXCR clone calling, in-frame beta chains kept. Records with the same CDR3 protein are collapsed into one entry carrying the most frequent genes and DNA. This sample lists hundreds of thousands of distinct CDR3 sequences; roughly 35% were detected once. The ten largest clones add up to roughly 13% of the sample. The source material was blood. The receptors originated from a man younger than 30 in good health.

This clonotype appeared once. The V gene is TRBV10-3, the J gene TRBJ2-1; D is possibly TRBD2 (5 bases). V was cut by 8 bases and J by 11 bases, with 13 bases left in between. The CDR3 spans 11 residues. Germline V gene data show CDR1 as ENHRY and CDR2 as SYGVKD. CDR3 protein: CAIAEERKQFF. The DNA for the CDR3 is TGTGCCATCGCCGAAGAGCGGAAGCAGTTCTTC.

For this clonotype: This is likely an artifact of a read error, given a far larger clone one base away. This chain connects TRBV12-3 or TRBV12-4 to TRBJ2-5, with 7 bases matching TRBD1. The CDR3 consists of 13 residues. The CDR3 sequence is CVSSPTGEETQYF. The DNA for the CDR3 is TGTGTCAGCAGCCCCACAGGGGAAGAGACCCAGTACTTC.

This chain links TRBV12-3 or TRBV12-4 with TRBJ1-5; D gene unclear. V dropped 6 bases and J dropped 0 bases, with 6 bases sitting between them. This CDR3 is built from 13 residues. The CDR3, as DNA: TGTGCCAGCAGCTCCGCTAGCAATCAGCCCCAGCATTTT. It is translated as CASSSASNQPQHF.

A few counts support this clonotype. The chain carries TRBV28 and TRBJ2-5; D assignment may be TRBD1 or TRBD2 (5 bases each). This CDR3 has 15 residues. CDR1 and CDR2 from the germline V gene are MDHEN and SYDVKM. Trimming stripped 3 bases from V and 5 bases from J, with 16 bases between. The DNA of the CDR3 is TGTGCCAGCAGTTTGATCCTCCGACAGCGGGAGACCCAGTACTTC. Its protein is CASSLILRQRETQYF.

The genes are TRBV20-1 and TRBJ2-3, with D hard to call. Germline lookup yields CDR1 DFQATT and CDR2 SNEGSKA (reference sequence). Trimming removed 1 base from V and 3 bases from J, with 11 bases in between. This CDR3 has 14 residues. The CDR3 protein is CSARVARQTDTQYF. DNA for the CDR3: TGCAGTGCTAGAGTGGCCCGCCAAACAGATACGCAGTATTTT.

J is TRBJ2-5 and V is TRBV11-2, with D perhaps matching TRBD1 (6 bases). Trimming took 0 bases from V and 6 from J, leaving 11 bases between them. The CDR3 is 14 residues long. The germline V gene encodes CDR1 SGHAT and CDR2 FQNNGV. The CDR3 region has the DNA TGTGCCAGCAGCTTAGAAGCGCAGGGGCAGACCCAGTACTTC. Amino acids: CASSLEAQGQTQYF.

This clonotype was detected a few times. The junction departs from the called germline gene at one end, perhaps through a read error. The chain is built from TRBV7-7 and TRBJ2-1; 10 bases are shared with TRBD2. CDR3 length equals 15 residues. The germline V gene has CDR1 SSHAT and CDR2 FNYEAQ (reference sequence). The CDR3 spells CASSLTAGGLDEQFF. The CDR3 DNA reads TGTGCTAGCAGCTTAACAGCGGGGGGGCTCGATGAGCAGTTCTTC.

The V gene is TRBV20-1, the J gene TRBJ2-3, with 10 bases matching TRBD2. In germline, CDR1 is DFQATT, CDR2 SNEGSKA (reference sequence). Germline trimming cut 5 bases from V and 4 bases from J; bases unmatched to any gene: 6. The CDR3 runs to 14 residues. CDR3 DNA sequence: TGCAGTGCTGGGCTAGCGGGGGAATCAGATACGCAGTATTTT. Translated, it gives CSAGLAGESDTQYF.

Written as DNA, the CDR3 is TGTGCCAGCAGCCAAGGCCCCCGCTCCTACGAGCAGTACTTC. Translation gives CASSQGPRSYEQYF. V is TRBV3-1 and J is TRBJ2-7, with D unresolved. V dropped 1 base and J dropped 0 bases, with 7 bases sitting between them. This CDR3 comprises 14 residues. Germline V gives CDR1 LGHDT, CDR2 YNNKEL (reference sequence).

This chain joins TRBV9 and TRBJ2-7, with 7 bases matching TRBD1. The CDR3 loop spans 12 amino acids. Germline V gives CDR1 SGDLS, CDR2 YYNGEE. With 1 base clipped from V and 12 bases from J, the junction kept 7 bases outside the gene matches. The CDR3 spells CASSVIRGQRYF. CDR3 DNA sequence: TGTGCCAGCAGCGTAATTCGGGGACAGCGGTACTTC.

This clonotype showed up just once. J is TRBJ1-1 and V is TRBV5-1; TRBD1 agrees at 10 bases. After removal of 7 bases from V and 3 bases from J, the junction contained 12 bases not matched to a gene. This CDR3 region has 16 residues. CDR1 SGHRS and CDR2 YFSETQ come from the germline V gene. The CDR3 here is CASGRQGAMGDTEAFF. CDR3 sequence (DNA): TGCGCCAGCGGTAGACAGGGGGCCATGGGGGACACTGAAGCTTTCTTT.

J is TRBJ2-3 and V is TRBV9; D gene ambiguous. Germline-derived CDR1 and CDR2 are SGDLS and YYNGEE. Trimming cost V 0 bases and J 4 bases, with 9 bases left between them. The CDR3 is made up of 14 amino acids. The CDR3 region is CASSVGDKPDTQYF. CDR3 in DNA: TGTGCCAGCAGCGTAGGAGACAAACCAGATACGCAGTATTTT.

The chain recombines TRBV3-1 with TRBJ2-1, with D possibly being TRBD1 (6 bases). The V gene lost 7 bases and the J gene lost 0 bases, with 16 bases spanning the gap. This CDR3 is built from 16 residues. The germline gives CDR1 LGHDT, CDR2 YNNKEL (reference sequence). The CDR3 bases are TGTGCCAGCAACCACACAGGGCAAACCTCCTACAATGAGCAGTTCTTC. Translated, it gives CASNHTGQTSYNEQFF.

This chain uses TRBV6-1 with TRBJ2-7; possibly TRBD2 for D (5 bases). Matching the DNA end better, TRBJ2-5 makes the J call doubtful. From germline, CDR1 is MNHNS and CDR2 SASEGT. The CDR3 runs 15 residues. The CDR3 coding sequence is TGTGCCAGCAGTGACCGTCGTGGGAGCTTAGGGACCCAGTACTTC. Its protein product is CASSDRRGSLGTQYF.

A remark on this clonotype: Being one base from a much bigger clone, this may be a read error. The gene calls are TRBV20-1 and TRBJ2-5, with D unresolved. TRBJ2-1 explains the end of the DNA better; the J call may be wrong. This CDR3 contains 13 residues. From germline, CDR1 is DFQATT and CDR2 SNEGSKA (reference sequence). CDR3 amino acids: CSARTGSQETQFF. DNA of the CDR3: TGCAGTGCTAGAACTGGTAGTCAAGAGACCCAGTTCTTC.

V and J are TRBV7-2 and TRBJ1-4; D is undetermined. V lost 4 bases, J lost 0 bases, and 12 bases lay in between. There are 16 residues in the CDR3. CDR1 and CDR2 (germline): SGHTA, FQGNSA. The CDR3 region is CASSSSLVATNEKLFF. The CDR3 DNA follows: TGTGCCAGCAGCTCATCATTGGTAGCAACTAATGAAAAACTGTTTTTT.

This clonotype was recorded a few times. The CDR3 loop is CSVGSAIPNQPQHF. In DNA form, the CDR3 reads TGCAGCGTTGGGTCCGCGATCCCCAATCAGCCCCAGCATTTT. V and J are TRBV29-1 and TRBJ1-5; D unresolved. V dropped 4 bases and J dropped 3 bases, with 13 bases sitting between them. Germline V lookup: CDR1 SQVTM, CDR2 ANQGSEA. This CDR3 has 14 residues.

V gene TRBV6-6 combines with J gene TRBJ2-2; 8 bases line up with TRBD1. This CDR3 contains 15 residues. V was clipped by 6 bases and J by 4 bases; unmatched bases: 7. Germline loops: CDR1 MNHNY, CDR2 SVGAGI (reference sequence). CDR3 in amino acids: CASRPGTGFTGELFF. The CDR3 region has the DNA TGTGCCAGCAGGCCCGGGACAGGTTTCACCGGGGAGCTGTTTTTT.

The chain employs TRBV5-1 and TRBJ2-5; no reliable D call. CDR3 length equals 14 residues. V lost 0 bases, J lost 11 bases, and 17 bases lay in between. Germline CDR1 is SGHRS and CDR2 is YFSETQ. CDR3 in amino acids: CASSLDGSPNEQYF. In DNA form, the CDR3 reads TGCGCCAGCAGCTTGGATGGGTCCCCGAATGAGCAGTACTTC.

The CDR3 reads CASSQDTPLAGTHNEQYF. The CDR3 DNA reads TGTGCCAGCAGCCAAGATACCCCACTAGCGGGGACCCACAATGAGCAGTACTTC. The rearrangement joins TRBV3-1 to TRBJ2-1; 10 bases are shared with TRBD2. The DNA end favors TRBJ2-7, so the J call may be wrong. There are 18 residues in the CDR3. Germline-derived CDR1 and CDR2 are LGHDT and YNNKEL (reference sequence).

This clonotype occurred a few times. The CDR3 sequence is CSARLADNEQFF. In nucleotides, the CDR3 is TGCAGTGCTAGACTAGCGGACAATGAGCAGTTCTTC. The chain couples TRBV20-1 to TRBJ2-1, with 7 bases that match TRBD2. Per the germline V gene, CDR1 is DFQATT and CDR2 is SNEGSKA (reference sequence). With V trimmed by 2 bases and J by 5 bases, 0 bases remained unmatched. CDR3 length equals 12 residues.